The 24 T cell receptor beta chains below were found in one sample sequenced in a study of blood T cells in healthy people across ages. Next came a second PCR, run for about 6 to 11 cycles, which used a sample-barcoded 5' primer along with a J-beta primer mix. TCRdb reprocessed the 5' RACE reads with MiXCR, giving one entry per CDR3 protein. The sample consists of 700,000 or so distinct CDR3 sequences, approximately 40% of them appearing once. The sequenced sample consisted of blood. Source of these receptors: a man older than 75 in good health.

This clonotype was counted a few times. The V gene is TRBV7-9, the J gene TRBJ2-5, with TRBD2 matching over 13 bases. Trimming at V came to 5 bases and at J to 4 bases, leaving 4 bases not matched to a gene. From germline, CDR1 is SEHNR and CDR2 FQNEAQ (reference sequence). The CDR3 has 15 amino acids. CDR3 sequence (DNA): TGTGCCAGCAGCCTGGGGACTAGCGGGGCAGAGACCCAGTACTTC. Protein product: CASSLGTSGAETQYF.

There are many counts of this clonotype. CDR3: CSAYRGGRTNEKLFF. The CDR3, as DNA: TGCAGTGCTTACAGGGGCGGTCGGACTAATGAAAAACTGTTTTTT. The genes are TRBV20-1 and TRBJ1-4; 7 bases align to TRBD1. CDR1 is DFQATT and CDR2 is SNEGSKA in the germline V gene (reference sequence). The CDR3 loop spans 15 amino acids. Trimming removed 5 bases from V and 2 bases from J; junction bases left unmatched: 8.

The J gene is TRBJ2-2, the V gene TRBV6-1, with unresolved D. The CDR3 spans 15 residues. V lost 0 bases and J lost 0, with 5 bases in between. Looked up from germline, CDR1 is MNHNS and CDR2 is SASEGT. CDR3 loop: CASSEAVTNTGELFF. The CDR3 DNA follows: TGTGCCAGCAGTGAAGCTGTTACGAACACCGGGGAGCTGTTTTTT.

This chain uses TRBV20-1 with TRBJ2-5, with 10 bases identical to TRBD2. The CDR3 covers 16 residues. Germline-derived CDR1 and CDR2 are DFQATT and SNEGSKA (reference sequence). After removal of 2 bases from V and 5 bases from J, the junction contained 11 bases not matched to a gene. CDR3 in amino acids: CSARPFLAGGPETQYF. CDR3 nucleotides: TGCAGTGCTAGACCCTTCTTAGCGGGGGGCCCTGAGACCCAGTACTTC.

To note about this clonotype: Relative to the germline gene, one junction end is altered; a read error may explain this. The rearrangement uses TRBV20-1 and TRBJ2-1; D remains ambiguous. The CDR3 runs 10 residues. Germline V gene sequence: CDR1 DFQATT, CDR2 SNEGSKA (reference sequence). The CDR3 is CSDRYNKQFF. The CDR3 nucleotides are TGCAGTGATCGCTACAATAAGCAGTTCTTC.

V and J are TRBV4-1 and TRBJ1-1; 10 bases agree with TRBD1. Germline loops: CDR1 MGHRA, CDR2 YSYEKL. The ends lost 1 base at V and 6 bases at J; junction bases unmatched: 5. The CDR3 covers 15 residues. CDR3: CASSQATGGFAEAFF. The CDR3 DNA sequence: TGCGCCAGCAGCCAAGCGACAGGGGGCTTCGCTGAAGCTTTCTTT.

The genes are TRBV29-1 and TRBJ1-4; the match to TRBD1 covers 10 bases. Germline-derived CDR1 and CDR2 are SQVTM and ANQGSEA. The CDR3 contains 15 residues. Trimming removed 5 bases from V and 4 bases from J; junction bases left unmatched: 7. The CDR3 loop reads CSVRRTGGDNEKLFF. CDR3 sequence (DNA): TGCAGCGTTCGCCGGACAGGGGGTGATAATGAAAAACTGTTTTTT.

In the case of this clonotype: A much larger clone is a single base away; this may be a read error. This chain joins TRBV29-1 and TRBJ2-5; D is perhaps TRBD1 (6 bases). The CDR3 length is 13 residues. CDR1 and CDR2 from the germline V gene are SQVTM and ANQGSEA. V was cut by 5 bases and J by 11 bases, with 21 bases left in between. CDR3 sequence reads: CSVPGVRDNEQYF. The CDR3, as DNA: TGCAGCGTTCCTGGAGTAAGGGACAATGAGCAGTACTTC.

This clonotype was recorded a few times. An end of the junction differs from the germline gene, which may be a read error. The chain couples TRBV7-7 to TRBJ2-1; 9 bases match TRBD2. The germline V gene encodes CDR1 SSHAT and CDR2 FNYEAQ (reference sequence). This CDR3 has 16 residues. The CDR3 reads CASSLAGARSYNEQFF. DNA for the CDR3: TGTGCTAGCAGCTTAGCGGGAGCCCGGTCGTACAATGAGCAGTTCTTC.

Remarks on this clonotype: Being one base from a much bigger clone, this may be a read error. The chain has TRBV29-1 and TRBJ2-7; D may match TRBD1 or TRBD2 (5 bases each). The CDR3 has 12 amino acids. Germline values: CDR1 SQVTM, CDR2 ANQGSEA. CDR3 sequence: CIVMGRSYEQYF. In nucleotides, the CDR3 is TGCATCGTGATGGGACGGTCCTACGAGCAGTACTTC.

This clonotype was seen ten or more times. V gene TRBV7-2 combines with J gene TRBJ2-5; D is possibly TRBD2 (6 bases). Germline assignment: CDR1 SGHTA and CDR2 FQGNSA. The CDR3 covers 12 residues. V shed 4 bases and J shed 11 bases, with 14 bases lying between them. CDR3 in amino acids: CASSSGTLGQYF. CDR3 coding DNA: TGTGCCAGCAGCTCGGGGACTTTAGGGCAGTACTTC. The full variable domain, its missing parts supplied by reference TRBV7-2 and TRBJ2-5, is GAGVSQSPSNKVTEKGKDVELRCDPISGHTALYWYRQSLGQGLEFLIYFQGNSAPDKSGLPSDRFSAERTGGSVSTLTIQRTQQEDSAVYLCASSSGTLGQYFGPGTRLLVL.

About this clonotype: An end of the junction differs from the germline gene, which may be a read error. The rearrangement links TRBV6-5 to TRBJ1-5, with TRBD1 matching 9 bases. This CDR3 has 18 amino acids. Germline-derived CDR1 and CDR2 are MNHEY and SVGAGI. In DNA, the CDR3 is TGTGCCAGCAGTCACTCCGGGACAGGGCATTTTGGCAATCAGCCCCAGCATTTT. This translates into CASSHSGTGHFGNQPQHF.

V usage is TRBV6-2 or TRBV6-3 and J usage is TRBJ2-7; tentatively, D is TRBD1 (6 bases). Germline CDR1 MNHEY, CDR2 SVGEGT. The CDR3 loop spans 15 amino acids. Trimming took 0 bases from V and 3 from J, leaving 12 bases between them. CDR3 protein: CASSYSAGDIYEQYF. CDR3 in DNA: TGTGCCAGCAGTTACTCGGCAGGGGACATCTACGAGCAGTACTTC.

This clonotype was counted a few times. The chain carries TRBV7-2 and TRBJ2-3, with a possible D match to TRBD1 (5 bases). This CDR3 has 16 residues. V was trimmed by 5 bases and J by 5 bases, leaving 20 bases between them. Germline V gene sequence: CDR1 SGHTA, CDR2 FQGNSA. The CDR3 sequence: CASSPGIYGRLDTQYF. The CDR3 nucleotides are TGTGCCAGCAGCCCAGGGATCTACGGTCGGCTAGATACGCAGTATTTT.

The chain has TRBV12-3 or TRBV12-4 and TRBJ2-6, with a weak D call TRBD1 (5 bases). Deletions cut 6 bases from V and 1 base from J, with 16 bases between. The CDR3 runs to 17 residues. The CDR3 here is CASSPRQTPSGANVLTF. The CDR3 nucleotides read TGTGCCAGCAGCCCAAGACAGACCCCGTCTGGGGCCAACGTCCTGACTTTC.

V is TRBV7-2 and J is TRBJ1-1; no firm D call. In germline, CDR1 is SGHTA, CDR2 FQGNSA. The length of the CDR3 is 14 residues. V was trimmed by 2 bases and J by 4 bases, leaving 11 bases between them. In nucleotides, the CDR3 is TGTGCCAGCAGCTTAAGGTCTGTGACCACTGAAGCTTTCTTT. It codes for CASSLRSVTTEAFF.

This chain connects TRBV7-6 to TRBJ2-4; 7 nucleotides align to TRBD2. The V segment lost 8 bases and the J segment 8 bases; nucleotides outside the gene matches: 6. The CDR3 contains 12 residues. Germline V gene data show CDR1 as SGHVS and CDR2 as FNYEAQ. For the CDR3, the DNA is TGTGCCAGCGGGCGGGGGAGTGACATTCAGTACTTC. The encoded protein is CASGRGSDIQYF.

A few counts support this clonotype. The chain joins TRBV12-3 or TRBV12-4 to TRBJ2-1, with 11 bases lining up with TRBD1. With 4 bases clipped from V and 1 base from J, the junction kept 6 bases outside the gene matches. This CDR3 spans 17 amino acids. Here the CDR3 DNA reads TGTGCCAGCAGTTCAGGGACAGGGGGTAGGTCCTACAATGAGCAGTTCTTC. It translates to CASSSGTGGRSYNEQFF.

This clonotype appeared a few times. The rearrangement links TRBV6-2 or TRBV6-3 to TRBJ2-3; TRBD1 matches at 8 bases. Germline V CDR1 and CDR2: MNHEY, SVGEGT. The CDR3 totals 20 residues. V was pared by 0 bases and J by 1 base, with 15 bases of the junction left unmatched. For the CDR3, the DNA is TGTGCCAGCAGTTACTCCCTGACAGGGGAGTCTTCTTATGGCACAGATACGCAGTATTTT. Translated, it gives CASSYSLTGESSYGTDTQYF.

The chain recombines TRBV3-1 with TRBJ2-7; TRBD1 is a possible D gene (6 bases). V was pared by 1 base and J by 5 bases, with 18 bases between. The CDR3 extends over 16 amino acids. Per germline, CDR1 LGHDT and CDR2 YNNKEL (reference sequence). CDR3 in DNA: TGTGCCAGCAGCCAAGTTGCAGGGGCCCTTTTGAACGAGCAGTACTTC. Its translation: CASSQVAGALLNEQYF.

This clonotype was detected a few times. V is TRBV6-6 and J is TRBJ1-5; a possible D gene is TRBD1 (5 bases). Germline CDR1 is MNHNY and CDR2 is SVGAGI (reference sequence). This CDR3 region has 15 residues. The V end lost 2 bases, the J end lost 5 bases, and 13 bases lay between the germline ends. CDR3 coding DNA: TGTGCCAGCAGTTACCCCGCAGGGAACGATCAGCCCCAGCATTTT. Amino acids: CASSYPAGNDQPQHF.

This chain links TRBV4-1 with TRBJ1-5; 10 nucleotides align to TRBD1. J lost 11 bases, V lost 4 bases, and 11 bases had no gene match. Germline V gene data show CDR1 as MGHRA and CDR2 as YSYEKL. This CDR3 is built from 15 residues. This chain's CDR3 is CASSLEGQGVSAQHF. CDR3 DNA: TGCGCCAGCAGCCTGGAAGGACAGGGGGTATCAGCCCAGCATTTT.

The sample holds one count of this clonotype. One end of the junction does not line up with germline, which may come from a read error. The genes are TRBV4-2 and TRBJ2-1; 8 bases line up with TRBD2. The germline CDR1 and CDR2 sequences are LGHNA and YNFKEQ. This CDR3 region has 17 residues. CDR3 sequence reads: CASSQVGDGGAYNKQFF. As DNA, the CDR3 is TGTGCCAGCAGCCAAGTGGGGGACGGGGGGGCCTACAATAAGCAGTTCTTC.

V gene TRBV18 combines with J gene TRBJ2-7; a possible D gene is TRBD1 (5 bases). With 1 base removed from V and 0 bases from J, the gap between germline ends came to 7 bases. CDR3 length equals 14 residues. CDR1 and CDR2 (germline): KGHSH, LQKENI. CDR3 sequence reads: CASSPLQGSYEQYF. Here the CDR3 DNA reads TGTGCCAGCTCACCACTTCAGGGCTCCTACGAGCAGTACTTC.